The rows below give T cell receptor beta chains drawn from one sample of a study of identical twins. TCRdb analysed the 5' RACE reads with MiXCR anew, one entry per CDR3 protein. The sample carries approximately 680,000 distinct CDR3 sequences, just over 7% recorded once. The sample was also reused in another study, on yellow fever vaccine responses in identical twins.

Material: PBMCs. The source is a woman between 18 and 29 years old in good health. The CDR3 runs from the conserved cysteine through the conserved F or W. A D gene is named only where the DNA matches it firmly. Some rows have no size entry. The others give once, few or many, or a class for an expanded clone.

size,J,V,D,CDR3,DNA
many,TRBJ2-7,TRBV20-1,-,CSARASGSYEQYF,TGCAGTGCTAGAGCGTCCGGGAGCTACGAGCAGTACTTC
few,TRBJ2-3,TRBV7-3,-,CASSLEGWYGTDTQYF,TGTGCCAGCAGCCTCGAGGGCTGGTATGGCACAGATACGCAGTATTTT
many,TRBJ1-6,TRBV5-1,-,CASSLAGETLRGTPLHF,TGCGCCAGCAGCTTGGCCGGTGAAACTCTGCGTGGGACACCCCTCCACTTT
many,TRBJ2-5,TRBV20-1,-,CSARGSSQETQYF,TGCAGTGCTAGGGGATCTTCGCAAGAGACCCAGTACTTC
-,TRBJ2-7,TRBV10-3,-,CAIRDLYEQYF,TGTGCCATCCGGGACTTGTACGAGCAGTACTTC
-,TRBJ2-2,TRBV11-2,TRBD1,CASSLDRWDRGDTGELFF,TGTGCCAGCAGCTTAGATCGGTGGGACAGGGGAGACACCGGGGAGCTGTTTTTT
many,TRBJ1-1,TRBV12-3/TRBV12-4,-,CASRTEGEAFF,TGTGCCAGCAGAACGGAGGGTGAAGCTTTCTTT
many,TRBJ2-5,TRBV2,-,CASRQWVATQYF,TGTGCCAGCAGGCAATGGGTCGCGACCCAGTACTTC
-,TRBJ2-7,TRBV12-3/TRBV12-4,TRBD1,CASGDRDYEQYF,TGTGCCAGCGGGGACAGGGACTACGAGCAGTACTTC
few,TRBJ2-1,TRBV5-4,TRBD2,CASSLGRGAYNEQFF,TGTGCCAGCAGCTTGGGGCGGGGGGCCTACAATGAGCAGTTCTTC
few,TRBJ2-4,TRBV5-1,-,CASSLGGSTNIQYF,TGCGCCAGCAGCTTGGGGGGGTCGACAAACATTCAGTACTTC
-,TRBJ2-5,TRBV5-1,TRBD2,CASSNTLAGVRETQYF,TGCGCCAGCAGCAATACACTAGCGGGAGTTCGAGAGACCCAGTACTTC
-,TRBJ2-3,TRBV28,TRBD1,CASEGTGDSINTDTQYF,TGTGCCAGCGAAGGGACAGGGGACAGCATCAACACAGATACGCAGTATTTT
few,TRBJ2-7,TRBV10-3,TRBD1,CAISEPGQGAIEQYF,TGTGCCATCAGTGAGCCTGGACAGGGGGCGATCGAGCAGTACTTC
-,TRBJ2-1,TRBV11-1,-,CASSLSRGSQLGVSYNEQFF,TGTGCCAGCAGCTTATCACGCGGGTCTCAGTTAGGGGTCTCCTACAATGAGCAGTTCTTC
-,TRBJ1-2,TRBV3-1,-,CASSQGPANYGYTF,TGTGCCAGCAGCCAAGGACCAGCTAACTATGGCTACACCTTC
few,TRBJ1-2,TRBV7-9,-,CASSAKQGWGYTF,TGTGCCAGCAGCGCGAAACAGGGCTGGGGCTACACCTTC
many,TRBJ2-2,TRBV10-3,TRBD2,CAISETGGPNTGELFF,TGTGCCATCAGTGAAACGGGAGGGCCGAACACCGGGGAGCTGTTTTTT
few,TRBJ2-1,TRBV6-1,TRBD1,CASSDPGTGDNEQFF,TGTGCCAGCAGTGACCCCGGGACAGGGGACAATGAGCAGTTCTTC
-,TRBJ2-3,TRBV2,-,CASSPQGGRTQYF,TGTGCCAGCAGTCCCCAAGGGGGTAGGACGCAGTATTTT
few,TRBJ2-2,TRBV19,-,CASSRGRADTGELFF,TGTGCCAGTAGTCGAGGCAGGGCGGACACCGGGGAGCTGTTTTTT
few,TRBJ2-1,TRBV7-8,-,CASSPAAGLSYNEQFF,TGTGCCAGCAGCCCTGCGGCGGGGCTGTCCTACAATGAGCAGTTCTTC
many,TRBJ1-1,TRBV27,-,CASSFSLRGLNTEAFF,TGTGCCAGCAGTTTCTCCCTGAGGGGGTTGAACACTGAAGCTTTCTTT
-,TRBJ2-5,TRBV5-1,TRBD1,CASSLVRGPSQETQYF,TGCGCCAGCAGCTTGGTAAGGGGGCCCAGCCAAGAGACCCAGTACTTC
few,TRBJ2-2,TRBV12-3/TRBV12-4,-,CASTPVGSGNTGELFF,TGTGCCAGCACCCCTGTGGGAAGCGGAAACACCGGGGAGCTGTTTTTT
-,TRBJ2-3,TRBV10-3,-,CAISDFGLTDTQYF,TGTGCCATCAGTGATTTTGGGTTAACAGATACGCAGTATTTT
few,TRBJ2-3,TRBV5-6,-,CASSLLGFGEDTQYF,TGTGCCAGCAGCTTGCTAGGTTTTGGGGAAGATACGCAGTATTTT
many,TRBJ2-7,TRBV27,TRBD1,CASSLSAGDRVHEQYF,TGTGCCAGCAGTTTATCGGCGGGGGACAGGGTCCACGAGCAGTACTTC
many,TRBJ2-5,TRBV2,-,CASNTVGRQETQYF,TGTGCCAGCAATACTGTGGGACGCCAAGAGACCCAGTACTTC
-,TRBJ2-1,TRBV5-4,TRBD2,CASSLDSFERGGHNEQFF,TGTGCCAGCAGCTTGGACTCCTTCGAGCGGGGGGGTCACAATGAGCAGTTCTTC
many,TRBJ2-1,TRBV10-3,TRBD2,CAINSGGYSYNEQFF,TGTGCCATCAATAGCGGGGGGTACTCCTACAATGAGCAGTTCTTC
few,TRBJ2-5,TRBV5-1,-,CASSLEGRGSGETQYF,TGCGCCAGCAGCTTGGAAGGTCGGGGCTCGGGGGAGACCCAGTACTTC
few,TRBJ2-2,TRBV7-9,TRBD1,CASSLGDRVSGELFF,TGTGCCAGCAGCTTAGGGGACAGGGTGTCCGGGGAGCTGTTTTTT
many,TRBJ2-5,TRBV25-1,TRBD1,CASSGDRGLVETQYF,TGTGCCAGCAGTGGGGACAGGGGGCTCGTTGAGACCCAGTACTTC
-,TRBJ2-1,TRBV7-8,TRBD1,CASSYQGTGYGNEQFF,TGTGCCAGCAGCTATCAGGGGACAGGCTATGGCAATGAGCAGTTCTTC
few,TRBJ1-2,TRBV13,-,CASSLEVRANYGYTF,TGTGCCAGCAGCTTAGAGGTCAGAGCTAACTATGGCTACACCTTC
-,TRBJ1-1,TRBV7-9,TRBD1,CASSMTGNQGYTEAFF,TGTGCCAGCAGCATGACAGGGAACCAGGGGTACACTGAAGCTTTCTTT
-,TRBJ1-2,TRBV29-1,-,CSVELGSNYGYTF,TGCAGCGTTGAACTGGGCTCCAACTATGGCTACACCTTC
-,TRBJ2-7,TRBV4-1,TRBD1,CASSQPGQGGHEQYF,TGCGCCAGCAGCCAGCCGGGACAGGGTGGCCACGAGCAGTACTTC
-,TRBJ2-1,TRBV11-2,TRBD1,CASSLVAGQGNEQFF,TGTGCCAGCAGCTTAGTGGCGGGACAGGGGAATGAGCAGTTCTTC
many,TRBJ2-1,TRBV27,-,CASTKKTGSSYNEQFF,TGTGCCAGCACCAAAAAAACAGGGAGCTCCTACAATGAGCAGTTCTTC
-,TRBJ2-3,TRBV4-1,TRBD2,CASSQEAGALQADTQYF,TGCGCCAGCAGCCAAGAAGCGGGGGCCCTACAGGCAGATACGCAGTATTTT
few,TRBJ2-2,TRBV5-1,-,CASCVGNSGGTGELFF,TGCGCCAGCTGTGTCGGGAACTCAGGTGGGACCGGGGAGCTGTTTTTT
few,TRBJ2-7,TRBV6-4,TRBD2,CASSAREGLAGGPRNEQYF,TGTGCCAGCAGTGCCCGAGAGGGCCTAGCGGGAGGGCCCAGGAACGAGCAGTACTTC
many,TRBJ1-5,TRBV7-9,TRBD1,CASLNRDRVPNQPQHF,TGTGCCAGCCTTAACCGGGACAGAGTCCCAAATCAGCCCCAGCATTTT
-,TRBJ2-1,TRBV28,-,CASSFSQGNEQFF,TGTGCCAGCAGTTTCTCACAGGGAAATGAGCAGTTCTTC
-,TRBJ2-2,TRBV28,-,CASSSRTGTNTGELFF,TGTGCCAGCAGTTCCCGGACGGGAACGAACACCGGGGAGCTGTTTTTT
few,TRBJ2-3,TRBV28,-,CASTRTGGTQYF,TGTGCCAGCACCCGGACCGGAGGCACGCAGTATTTT
many,TRBJ1-2,TRBV13,-,CASSFLNYGYTF,TGTGCCAGCAGCTTCCTAAACTATGGCTACACCTTC
-,TRBJ2-1,TRBV20-1,TRBD2,CSARDPGLRVGYNEQFF,TGCAGTGCTAGAGACCCGGGACTACGCGTGGGGTACAATGAGCAGTTCTTC
-,TRBJ1-4,TRBV2,TRBD1,CASRGQGVRREKLFF,TGTGCCAGCAGGGGACAGGGAGTTAGGCGTGAAAAACTGTTTTTT
few,TRBJ2-7,TRBV4-1,-,CASSQDRGSYEQYF,TGCGCCAGCAGCCAAGATCGGGGCTCCTACGAGCAGTACTTC
-,TRBJ1-2,TRBV2,-,CASSGENYGYTF,TGTGCCAGCAGTGGCGAAAACTATGGCTACACCTTC
-,TRBJ1-1,TRBV5-1,-,CASSIGIESEAFF,TGCGCCAGCAGCATCGGGATAGAAAGTGAAGCTTTCTTT
-,TRBJ2-7,TRBV4-1,TRBD2,CASSQDYLAGNEQYF,TGCGCCAGCAGCCAAGATTACCTAGCGGGAAACGAGCAGTACTTC
-,TRBJ2-2,TRBV6-2/TRBV6-3,TRBD2,CAGSWTSGGAGTGELFF,TGTGCCGGCAGTTGGACTAGCGGGGGGGCCGGCACCGGGGAGCTGTTTTTT
many,TRBJ2-3,TRBV5-1,-,CASSSGPYTDTQYF,TGTGCCAGCAGCTCCGGACCCTACACAGATACGCAGTATTTT
few,TRBJ1-5,TRBV28,TRBD1,CASTRQGRNQPQHF,TGTGCCAGCACCAGACAGGGGCGCAATCAGCCCCAGCATTTT
few,TRBJ2-5,TRBV3-1,TRBD1,CASSPARGPLETQYF,TGTGCCAGCAGCCCAGCTAGGGGGCCGTTGGAGACCCAGTACTTC